The entry that follows covers one T cell receptor beta chain sequence. Its antigen is unknown. No per-base quality is available; no much larger clone lies one base away. The source of the sample is a study of cytomegalovirus exposure and HLA in healthy donors (dated by TCRdb to about 2017). Looking at the study overall: An earlier analysis of approximately 590 of the donors reported approximately 290 Gb of sequence data and more than 90 million unique TCR beta sequences from 150 million to 200 million T cells. An early release that covered 500 to 800 HLA-typed donors contained around 330 gigabases of sequencing data and around 85 million unique TCR sequences. The genetic ancestry cluster associated with self-reported Caucasian donors included 81% of the roughly 400 genotyped donors. The study was designed to test whether signatures of past pathogen exposure could be identified by cataloging public T cell receptors. The T cell repertoires of roughly 660 subjects were profiled by immunosequencing and related to cytomegalovirus serostatus. Besides the first cohort of roughly 700 subjects, a separate validation cohort made up of 120 different subjects was used. To predict cytomegalovirus infection status, the study combined high-throughput TCR immunosequencing, statistical association of individual TCRs with disease status, and machine learning. To study patterns of TCR occurrence, a later analysis re-analyzed previously published TCR beta repertoires from 500 to 850 donors and added high-resolution HLA genotyping. Rather than drawing on any new phenotypic data, the later analysis identified candidate immune exposures from TCR beta sequences and the way those sequences occurred across donors. In an earlier analysis of roughly 600 of the donors, high-throughput TCR beta sequencing was used to judge whether each TCR beta V gene segment behaved as functional or pseudogenic. Donor age, sex, ethnicity and CMV serostatus were compiled together with the repertoire data. Genome-wide SNP genotypes for about 60% of the roughly 700 donors were used in a later genetic analysis, which treated that subset as a discovery cohort. All discovery cohort repertoires had been generated using a single sequencing platform. HLA typing covered class I and class II loci at four-digit resolution. The number of typed donors differed by locus: about 629-630 for A, B, C, DRB1 and DQB1; 522 for DQA1; 606 for DPA1; and roughly 450 for DPB1. Roughly five DR-DQ haplotypes were handled as single units for association and clustering, since linkage in the cohort was strong. Among approximately 370 genotyped donors of the cohort, an average of around 240,000 unique TCR beta nucleotide sequences was sequenced per donor, of which about 18% were non-productive.

The method was the immunoSEQ multiplex PCR assay. For the multiplex PCR, a mixture combining 60 forward primers for TCR Vbeta segments and 13 reverse primers for TCR Jbeta segments was used. Amplification of the CDR3 region of rearranged TCR beta genes was performed with a multiplex PCR assay on genomic DNA. The amplified TCR beta libraries were sequenced on the Illumina HiSeq System as 87-base-pair reads. As for the authors' bioinformatics: Across the 670 or so repertoires, a later analysis counted approximately 83 million unique TCR beta chains, roughly 11 million of which were shared by at least two donors. A nearest-neighbor algorithm error-corrected the raw reads and collapsed the reads into unique sequences, merging closely related sequences to remove PCR and sequencing errors. V, D and J gene segments were assigned by aligning CDR3 sequences to IMGT reference sequences. For a sequence to be retained, a match of at least six nucleotides to both a V gene segment and a J gene segment was required. A rearrangement was called productive if the CDR3 had no stop codons and remained in frame with V and J, and every other rearrangement was called non-productive. Following IMGT convention, CDR3 was defined as the stretch from the second conserved V-encoded cysteine to the conserved J-encoded phenylalanine. The earlier analysis of about 590 of the donors excluded sequences that lacked an unambiguous match to a single V gene segment. An earlier analysis of 587 of the donors called V segments functional above 56.7% productive rearrangements and segregating when the between-donor standard deviation exceeded 5%. To diagnose cytomegalovirus status from the catalog of TCR beta chain sequences, a statistical classification framework was built. In a later analysis, V and J genes were assigned by comparing TCR nucleotide sequences against IMGT/GENE-DB human TR gene sequences. A later analysis assigned CDR3 sequences and most-parsimonious VDJ recombination scenarios with the TCRdist pipeline. A later analysis defined each TCR beta chain by its CDR3 amino acid sequence plus V-gene family, and excluded reads lacking a unique V-gene family. To address suspected cross-contamination and a sequencing artifact, a later analysis removed roughly 580 highly shared, low-generation-probability nucleotide sequences. For each public chain, a later analysis derived a clonal expansion index from normalized ranks of inferred template counts within each repertoire. A later analysis computed generation probabilities with a VDJ recombination model fitted to out-of-frame rearrangements, and checked the results against IGoR. Hypergeometric tests were used in a later analysis to score TCR-TCR, TCR-HLA and TCR-CMV co-occurrence, with a repertoire-size bias correction applied to the TCR pairs. To estimate false discovery rates, a later analysis permuted the HLA or CMV assignments 20 times. In a later analysis, co-occurring TCRs were grouped using DBSCAN, with TCRdist sequence similarity added in when clustering inside HLA-allele-positive subsets. Co-occurrence clustering excluded repertoires with fewer than 30,000 or more than 120,000 public chains, plus five with anomalous nucleotide sharing. TCRdb provides this immuneACCESS table in a form limited to in-frame rearrangements. Some clones are lacking; in checked studies, under half of them reflect an unresolved V gene, and why the rest are absent is not known. The V and J calls and the clone size are those of that table, but D and trimming were determined from the DNA. The sample profile shows under 200,000 clones; roughly 78% of them were found once. The ten largest clonotypes hold nearly 4.5% of the sample.

The cohort consisted of more than 650 healthy bone marrow donors. Cohort members were all nominally healthy when sampled, although unrecorded immune exposures were likely present. The donor tested CMV seropositive and was one of the 289 seropositive cohort members. Every donor gave a peripheral blood sample, and the peripheral blood mononuclear cells from that sample were used for TCR beta sequencing. Genomic DNA extraction from the blood cell samples was performed with the Qiagen DNeasy Blood Extraction Kit. The full study reports these points: The study gave a list of 150 to 200 TCR beta chains associated with cytomegalovirus. In a later analysis, HLA-associated TCR beta chains were found to be more clonally expanded and to have lower generation probabilities than equally common non-associated chains. In a later genetic analysis, a missense DCLRE1C variant was associated with V-gene and J-gene trimming of TCR beta chains, and the association was replicated in an independent cohort. In a later analysis, most CMV-associated TCR beta chains were found to appear HLA-restricted, with HLA associations seemingly driven largely by CMV exposure. The classifier was reported to diagnose cytomegalovirus status with high specificity and sensitivity in both the original cohort and the validation cohort. The earlier analysis of about 600 of the donors excluded roughly 17 rarely observed V segments, including chromosome 9 orphons, because counts were too low. Compared with the approximately 700-donor mean, donors in an Asian-associated ancestry cluster had fewer N-insertions in productive TCRs, according to a later genetic analysis. In vitro tests confirmed that a few of the cytomegalovirus-associated TCR beta chains recognize cytomegalovirus antigens. In an earlier analysis of over 550 of the donors, most TCR beta V segments were observed in productive rearrangements about 87% or about 30% of the time, broadly matching IMGT annotations. Immune exposure information for the cohort was limited to CMV serostatus. Several of the top co-occurrence clusters appeared to be linked to parvovirus B19, influenza, CMV and Epstein-Barr virus, according to a later analysis. Some IMGT-functional V segments, including TRBV6-2 and TRBV6-3, could not be told apart with the 87-base-pair reads, so those segments were excluded. HLA typing was unavailable for some donors at each locus, so association tests used only the typed subset. A group of highly shared sequence variants was considered likely to be a technical artifact of the sequencing pipeline. According to a later analysis, TCR association rates differed among HLA loci, with DRB1 alleles showing the most associated TCRs and HLA-C alleles showing the fewest. When HLA alleles, especially DR and DQ, strongly co-occurred, TCR associations were difficult to assign to individual alleles. Linkage disequilibrium might explain the correlated functional status among segregating V segments, but an unknown experimental factor could not be ruled out. A further reported finding was that TCR beta sequences accurately predicted the HLA-A and HLA-B alleles for most subjects in the first cohort. Most TCR sequences were observed very rarely across donors, whereas some public TCRs were present in many individuals. This cohort had only TCR beta chains sequenced, and the lack of alpha or paired-chain data limited which features could be detected. According to the authors, the approach could potentially be generalized to other disease states and immunological phenotypes. Roughly uniform sequencing depth across donors was assumed in presence/absence analyses, although this assumption may not hold. Specific HLA alleles were associated with 16,951 TCR beta sequences at a false discovery rate of 0.05 in a later analysis.

Including cysteine and phenylalanine, the CDR3 has 17 amino acids. Solely the CDR3 DNA is kept, with 51 bases framed from the first base. Trimming leaves V shorter by 3 bases and J shorter by 2 bases, with the junction holding 6 bases beyond the gene matches. Per the germline V gene, KGHSH is the CDR1 and LQKENI is the CDR2. The receptor was isolated from a woman between 25 and 40 years old in good health and CMV-seropositive. Sequencing was performed on PBMCs. This chain is built from TRBV18 and TRBJ2-7, and TRBD2 aligns with 14 junction nucleotides. The DNA sequence follows: TGTGCCAGCTCACCCGGACTAGCGGGAGGCCGGGCCTACGAGCAGTACTTC. Its coded protein is CASSPGLAGGRAYEQYF. Where the CDR3 stops, the reference TRBV18 and TRBJ2-7 genes take over; the full variable domain is NAGVMQNPRHLVRRRGQEARLRCSPMKGHSHVYWYRQLPEEGLKFMVYLQKENIIDESGMPKERFSAEFPKEGPSILRIQQVVRGDSAAYFCASSPGLAGGRAYEQYFGPGTRLTVT.